The present T cell receptor (beta chain) was sequenced within a study of PD-1 blockade in classical Hodgkin lymphoma (dated by TCRdb to 2018 to 2021). Study-wide context: Nivolumab dosing was 3 mg/kg intravenously every 2 weeks, continuing until either disease progression or unacceptable toxicity. The study used CyTOF and TCR beta sequencing to define a peripheral blood immune signature of response to PD-1 blockade in classical Hodgkin lymphoma. Study-wide conclusions, independent of this receptor: Baseline TCR diversity was reported to be lower in newly diagnosed patients than in healthy donors and to be lower still in relapsed/refractory patients. Lower diversity was observed in patients in whom nivolumab was started less than 1 year after ASCT, and these patients were excluded from later analyses so that confounding by immune reconstitution would be avoided. Among trial patients, those achieving complete response had baseline diversity similar to that of newly diagnosed patients, while diversity was significantly lower in partial responders and progressors. The study was limited to a single clinical trial cohort, and causes of repertoire differences, possibly disease activity or prior therapy, remained undefined. CD4+ but not CD8+ TCR diversity rose significantly by C4D1 (p=0.0027 vs p=0.16), most apparent in complete responders (p=0.02).

The Qiagen DNeasy kit was used to extract genomic DNA from unsorted PBMCs and from the negatively selected CD4+ and CD8+ fractions. Using primers that anneal to V and J segments, immunoSEQ multiplex PCR amplified the TCR beta CDR3 regions. A synthetic immune receptor repertoire was used to minimize amplification bias, and any remaining bias was removed computationally after sequencing. The original pipeline was this. Custom Python scripts were used to quantify repertoire diversity as the Shannon entropy index. Unsorted, CD4+ and CD8+ repertoires were analyzed separately, except in combined analyses where CD4+ and CD8+ sequences were merged in silico. Clonal expansion was defined as at least a 2-fold frequency increase after treatment relative to C1D1, with a pseudocount of 0.5 for undetected baseline clones. Clones with 0 or 1 copy at C1D1 were defined as singleton clones, while clones with 2 or more copies were defined as non-singleton clones. By matching protein sequences in sorted samples from the same patient, clones expanded in unsorted samples were annotated as CD4+, CD8+ or unknown. Wilcoxon tests were applied to paired samples to test diversity changes from C1D1 to C4D1. TCRdb stores this immuneACCESS table with in-frame sequences only. Part of the clones is absent; in the studies checked, under half of the shortfall reflects unresolved V genes, and no reason is known for the rest. The DNA was the basis for D and trimming; V, J and clone size are from that table. The sample profile shows over 12,000 clones; less than 70% of them were found once. The ten largest account for about 10% of the sample.

This clone has more than one count but fewer than ten. Its antigen specificity is not known. Per-base qualities were not stored, and no clone one base away is much larger. What this sample's time point label stands for: cycle 1 day 1 (C1D1), immediately before nivolumab initiation. Every trial patient had relapsed after autologous stem cell transplantation, and cohorts A, B and C differed in prior brentuximab vedotin exposure. The trial cohort was composed of approximately 60 patients with relapsed/refractory classical Hodgkin lymphoma, for whom complete response, partial response or progressive disease was recorded as best overall response. Trial patients were treated with single-agent nivolumab in the multi-cohort phase II CheckMate 205 trial. An independent review committee assessed best overall response by applying the 2007 International Working Group response criteria. Trial PBMCs were obtained immediately prior to nivolumab initiation (C1D1) and on therapy at cycle 2 day 1 and cycle 4 day 1. Peripheral blood was collected in 8 mL Vacutainer Cell Preparation Tubes, from which PBMCs were isolated by centrifugation and then cryopreserved.

The CDR3 holds 14 amino acids from the cysteine to the phenylalanine. Just CDR3 DNA is preserved here, 42 bases in frame from base 1. V ends up 1 base short and J 3 bases short, with an unmatched junction base count of 5. Via the germline V gene, CDR1 is SQVTM and CDR2 ANQGSEA. The rearrangement combines TRBV29-1 with TRBJ2-7; TRBD1 matches 8 bases in the middle. The sample was peripheral blood mononuclear cells (PBMCs), taken at baseline. This TCR derives from a human donor with classical Hodgkin lymphoma. The DNA sequence follows: TGCAGCGTTGAAGGAGCACAGGGGGACTACGAGCAGTACTTC. Translated, it reads CSVEGAQGDYEQYF.